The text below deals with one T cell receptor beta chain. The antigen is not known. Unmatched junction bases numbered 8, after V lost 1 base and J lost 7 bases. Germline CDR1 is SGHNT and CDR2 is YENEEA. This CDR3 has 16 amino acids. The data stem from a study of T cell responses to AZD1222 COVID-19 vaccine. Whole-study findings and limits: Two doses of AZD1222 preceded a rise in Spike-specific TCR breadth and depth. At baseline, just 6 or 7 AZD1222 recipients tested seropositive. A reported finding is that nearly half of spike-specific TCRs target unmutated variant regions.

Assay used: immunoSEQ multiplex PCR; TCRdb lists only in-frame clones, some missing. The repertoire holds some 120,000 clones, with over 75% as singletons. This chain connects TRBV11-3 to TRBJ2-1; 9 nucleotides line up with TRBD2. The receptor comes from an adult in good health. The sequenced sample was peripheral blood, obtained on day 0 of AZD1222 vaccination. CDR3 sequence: CASSLGGRGLRNEQFF. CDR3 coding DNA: TGTGCCAGCAGCTTAGGCGGGAGGGGGCTTAGGAATGAGCAGTTCTTC.